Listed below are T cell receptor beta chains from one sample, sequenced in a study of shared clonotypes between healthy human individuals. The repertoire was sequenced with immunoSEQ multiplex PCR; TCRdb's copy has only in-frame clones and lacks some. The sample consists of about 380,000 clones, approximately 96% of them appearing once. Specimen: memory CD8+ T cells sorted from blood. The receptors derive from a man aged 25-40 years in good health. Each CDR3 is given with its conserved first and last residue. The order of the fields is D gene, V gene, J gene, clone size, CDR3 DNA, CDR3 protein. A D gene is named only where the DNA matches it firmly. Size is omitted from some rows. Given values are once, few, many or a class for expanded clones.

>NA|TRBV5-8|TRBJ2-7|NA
TGTGCCAGCAGCTTGGGGGACGGTTACGAGCAGTACTTC
CASSLGDGYEQYF
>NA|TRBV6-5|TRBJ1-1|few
TGTGCCAGCAGTCGAGGGTTTTCCACTGAAGCTTTCTTT
CASSRGFSTEAFF
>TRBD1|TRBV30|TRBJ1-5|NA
TGTGCCTGGAGTAGGGGGACAGGGATCAATCAGCCCCAGCATTTT
CAWSRGTGINQPQHF
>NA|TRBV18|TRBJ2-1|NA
TGTGCCAGCTCACCAGGGGGGACAGAGCAGTTCTTC
CASSPGGTEQFF
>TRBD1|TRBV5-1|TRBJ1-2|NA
TGCGCCAGCAGCTTGGCCAGGCAGGGGGACGGCTACACCTTC
CASSLARQGDGYTF
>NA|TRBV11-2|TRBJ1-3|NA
TGTGCCAGCAGCTTTGTTGCTGGAAACACCATATATTTT
CASSFVAGNTIYF
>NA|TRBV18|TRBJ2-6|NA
TGTGCCAGCTCACCATTAATCGGCTCTGGGGCCAACGTCCTGACTTTC
CASSPLIGSGANVLTF
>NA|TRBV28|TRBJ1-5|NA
TGTGCCAGCAGTTTAACCTGGTATCAGCCCCAGCATTTT
CASSLTWYQPQHF
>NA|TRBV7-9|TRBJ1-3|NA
TGTGCCAGCAGCTACCGGGACTACTCTGGAAACACCATATATTTT
CASSYRDYSGNTIYF
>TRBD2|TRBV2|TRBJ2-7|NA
TGTGCCAGCGGACGGGGGGGCGCGGACTACGAGCAGTACTTC
CASGRGGADYEQYF
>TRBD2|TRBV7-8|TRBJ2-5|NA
TGTGCCAGCAGCTTAGTAGTAGCTAGCGGGGAGACCCAGTACTTC
CASSLVVASGETQYF
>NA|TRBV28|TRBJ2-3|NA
TGTGCCAGCAGACCCCCAGATACGCAGTATTTT
CASRPPDTQYF
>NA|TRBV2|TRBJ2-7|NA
TGTGCCAGCAGGCTAGCACAGTTTACCTACGAGCAGTACTTC
CASRLAQFTYEQYF
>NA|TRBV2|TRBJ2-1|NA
TGTGCCAGCAACTACCACAATGAGCAGTTCTTC
CASNYHNEQFF
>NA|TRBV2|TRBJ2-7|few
TGTGCCAGCAGTGACAACTCCTACGAGCAGTACTTC
CASSDNSYEQYF
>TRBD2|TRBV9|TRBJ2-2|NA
TGTGCCAGCAGCCCCGGGACTAGCTCGACCGGGGAGCTGTTTTTT
CASSPGTSSTGELFF
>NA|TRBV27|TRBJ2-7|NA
TGTGCCAGCAGTTTATCTATAGCAGCCTACGAGCAGTACTTC
CASSLSIAAYEQYF
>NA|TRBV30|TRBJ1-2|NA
TGTGCCTGGAACCACGACTGGAACTATGGCTACACCTTC
CAWNHDWNYGYTF
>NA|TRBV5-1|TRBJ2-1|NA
TGCGCCAGCAGCTTGCCCCTAGACAGTAGATCCAATGAGCAGTTCTTC
CASSLPLDSRSNEQFF
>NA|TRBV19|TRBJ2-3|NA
TGTGCCAGTAGTTGGCAGGGACGAGATACGCAGTATTTT
CASSWQGRDTQYF
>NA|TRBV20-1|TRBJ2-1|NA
TGCAGTGCTAGGACTCAGGTTTCGCAGTTCTTC
CSARTQVSQFF
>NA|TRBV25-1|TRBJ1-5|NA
TGTGCCAGCAGTGAAGGGACCCGCGGACAGCCCCAGCATTTT
CASSEGTRGQPQHF
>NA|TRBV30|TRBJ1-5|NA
TGTGCCTGGAGCCGAAACGGGGGAGGCAATCAGCCCCAGCATTTT
CAWSRNGGGNQPQHF
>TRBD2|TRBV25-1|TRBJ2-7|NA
TGTGCCAGCGCCCACCGCGGGGGCTACGAGCAGTACTTC
CASAHRGGYEQYF
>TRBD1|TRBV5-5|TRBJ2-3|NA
TGTGCCAGCAGCTGGGGGACAGGAGGGAGAGATACGCAGTATTTT
CASSWGTGGRDTQYF
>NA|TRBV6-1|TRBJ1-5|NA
TGTGCCAGCAGCGTCAGGGCCCAGGGTCAGCCCCAGCATTTT
CASSVRAQGQPQHF
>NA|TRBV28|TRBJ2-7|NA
TGTGCCAGCAGCCCCACTGGCGGGAAGCCCTACGAGCAGTACTTC
CASSPTGGKPYEQYF
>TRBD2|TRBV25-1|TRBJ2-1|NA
TGTGCCAGCAGTGAGCGGACTAGCGGGATCTACAATGAGCAGTTCTTC
CASSERTSGIYNEQFF
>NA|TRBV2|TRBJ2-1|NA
TGTGCCAGCAGTGAGGCAGGCAATGTCTACAATGAGCAGTTCTTC
CASSEAGNVYNEQFF
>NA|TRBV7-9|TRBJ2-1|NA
TGTGCCAGCAGCCCCGGACAGAATGAGCAGTTCTTC
CASSPGQNEQFF
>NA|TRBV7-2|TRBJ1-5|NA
TGTGCCAGCAGCATGGACCTCCAGGGTCAGCCCCAGCATTTT
CASSMDLQGQPQHF
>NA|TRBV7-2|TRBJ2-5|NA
TGTGCCAGCAGCTTGTCGAAGACCCAGTACTTC
CASSLSKTQYF
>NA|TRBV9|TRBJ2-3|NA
TGTGCCAGCAGCGTAAGAGTGGAGGGGGATACGCAGTATTTT
CASSVRVEGDTQYF
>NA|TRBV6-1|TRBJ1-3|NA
TGTGCCAGCAGTGAAGGGTCGGGGGGGCGAAACACCATATATTTT
CASSEGSGGRNTIYF
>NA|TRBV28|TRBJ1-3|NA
TGTGCCAGCAGTTTCACGGACTCTGGAAACACCATATATTTT
CASSFTDSGNTIYF
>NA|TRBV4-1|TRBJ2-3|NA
TGCGCCACCCCACAGGGTAACACAGATACGCAGTATTTT
CATPQGNTDTQYF
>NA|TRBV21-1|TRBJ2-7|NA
TGTGCCAGCAGCCCTGTTGAGGACAGATCTTTTAACCTTCCCTACGAGCAGTACTTC
CASSPVEDRSFNLPYEQYF
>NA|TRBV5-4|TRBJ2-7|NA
TGTGCCAGCAGCTTCTATTTAAGAGGGCTCTGGACCTACGAGCAGTACTTC
CASSFYLRGLWTYEQYF
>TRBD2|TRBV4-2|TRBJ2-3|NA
TGTGCCAGCAGCCAAGATCTACTAGCGGGTGTCCCAGATACGCAGTATTTT
CASSQDLLAGVPDTQYF
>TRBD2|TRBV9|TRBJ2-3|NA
TGTGCCAGCAGCGTGACTAGCGGCTACACAGATACGCAGTATTTT
CASSVTSGYTDTQYF
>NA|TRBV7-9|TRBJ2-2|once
TGTGCCAGCAGCTTAATCAGAGGGGAGCTGTTTTTT
CASSLIRGELFF
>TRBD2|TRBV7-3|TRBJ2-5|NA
TGTGCCAGCAGCCACCGGGGACTAGCGGGAGGAGTGGAGACCCAGTACTTC
CASSHRGLAGGVETQYF
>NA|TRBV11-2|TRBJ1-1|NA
TGTGCCAGCAGCTTAGTCTCGGGGAACACTGAAGCTTTCTTT
CASSLVSGNTEAFF